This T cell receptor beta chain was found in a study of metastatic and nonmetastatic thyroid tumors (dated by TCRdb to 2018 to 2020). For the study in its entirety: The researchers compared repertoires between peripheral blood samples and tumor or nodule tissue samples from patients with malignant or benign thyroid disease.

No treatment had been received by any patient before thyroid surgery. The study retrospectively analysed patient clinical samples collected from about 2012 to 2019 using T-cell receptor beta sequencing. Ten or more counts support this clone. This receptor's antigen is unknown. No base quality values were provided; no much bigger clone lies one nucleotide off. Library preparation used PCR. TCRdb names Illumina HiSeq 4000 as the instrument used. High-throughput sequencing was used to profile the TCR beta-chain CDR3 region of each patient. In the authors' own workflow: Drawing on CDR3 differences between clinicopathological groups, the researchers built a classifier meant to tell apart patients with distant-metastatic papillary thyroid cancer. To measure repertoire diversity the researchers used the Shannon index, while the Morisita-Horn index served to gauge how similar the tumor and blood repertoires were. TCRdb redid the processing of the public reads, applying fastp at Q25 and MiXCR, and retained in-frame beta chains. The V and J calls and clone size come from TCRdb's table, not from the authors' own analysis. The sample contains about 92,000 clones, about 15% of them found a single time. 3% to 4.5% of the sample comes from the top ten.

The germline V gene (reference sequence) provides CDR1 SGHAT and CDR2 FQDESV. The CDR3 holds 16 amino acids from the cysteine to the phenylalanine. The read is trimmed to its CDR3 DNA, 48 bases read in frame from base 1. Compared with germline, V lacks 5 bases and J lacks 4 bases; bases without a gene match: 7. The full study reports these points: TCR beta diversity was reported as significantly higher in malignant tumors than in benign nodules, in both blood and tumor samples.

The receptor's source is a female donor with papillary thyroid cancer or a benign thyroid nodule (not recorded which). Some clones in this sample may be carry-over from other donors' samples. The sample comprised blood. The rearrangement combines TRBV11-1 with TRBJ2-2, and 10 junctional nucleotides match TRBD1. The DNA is TGTGCCAGCAGCCTCACTCGACAGGGGGCCACCGGGGAGCTGTTTTTT. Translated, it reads CASSLTRQGATGELFF. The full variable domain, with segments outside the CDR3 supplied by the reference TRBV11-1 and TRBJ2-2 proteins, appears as EAEVAQSPRYKITEKSQAVAFWCDPISGHATLYWYRQILGQGPELLVQFQDESVVDDSQLPKDRFSAERLKGVDSTLKIQPAELGDSAMYLCASSLTRQGATGELFFGEGSRLTVL.